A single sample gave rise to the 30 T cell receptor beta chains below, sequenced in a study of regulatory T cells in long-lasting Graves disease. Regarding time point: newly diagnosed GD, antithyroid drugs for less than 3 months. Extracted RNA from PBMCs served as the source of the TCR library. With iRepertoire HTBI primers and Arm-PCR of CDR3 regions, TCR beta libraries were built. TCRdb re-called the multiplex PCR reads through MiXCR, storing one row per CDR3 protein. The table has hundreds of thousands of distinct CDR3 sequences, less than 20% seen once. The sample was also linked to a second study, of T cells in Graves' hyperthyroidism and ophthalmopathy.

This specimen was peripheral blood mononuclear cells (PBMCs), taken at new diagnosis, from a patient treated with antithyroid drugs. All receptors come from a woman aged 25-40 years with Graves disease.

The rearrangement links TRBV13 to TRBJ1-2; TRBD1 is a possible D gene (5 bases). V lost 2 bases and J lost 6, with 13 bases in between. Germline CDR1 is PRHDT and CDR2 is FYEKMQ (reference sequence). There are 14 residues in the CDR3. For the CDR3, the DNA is TGTGCCAGCAGCTTATTCGGGGGATCCAATGGCTACACCTTC. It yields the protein CASSLFGGSNGYTF.

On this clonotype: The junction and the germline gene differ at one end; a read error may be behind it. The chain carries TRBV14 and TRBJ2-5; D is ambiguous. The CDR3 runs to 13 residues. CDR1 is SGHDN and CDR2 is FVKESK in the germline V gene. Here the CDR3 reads CASNQQLSETQYF. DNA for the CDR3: TGTGCCAGCAACCAACAGCTCTCAGAGACCCAGTACTTC.

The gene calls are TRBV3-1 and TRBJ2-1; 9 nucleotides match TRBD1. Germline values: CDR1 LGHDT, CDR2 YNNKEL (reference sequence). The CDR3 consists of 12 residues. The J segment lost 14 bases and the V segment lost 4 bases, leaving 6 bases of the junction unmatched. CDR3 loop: CASSRSDRGKFF. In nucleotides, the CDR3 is TGTGCCAGCAGCCGATCCGACAGGGGGAAGTTCTTC.

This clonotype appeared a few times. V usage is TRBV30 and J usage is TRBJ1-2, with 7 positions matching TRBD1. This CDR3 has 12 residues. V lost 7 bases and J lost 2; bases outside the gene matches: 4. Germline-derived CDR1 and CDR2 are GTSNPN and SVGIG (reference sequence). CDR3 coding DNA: TGTGCCTCGACAGGGCTAAACTATGGCTACACCTTC. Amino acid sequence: CASTGLNYGYTF.

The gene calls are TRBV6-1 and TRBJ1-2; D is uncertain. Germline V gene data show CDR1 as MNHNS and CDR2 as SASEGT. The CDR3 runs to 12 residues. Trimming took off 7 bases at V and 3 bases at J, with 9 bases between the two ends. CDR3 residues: CASITPHYGYTF. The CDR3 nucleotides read TGTGCCAGCATCACCCCCCACTATGGCTACACCTTC.

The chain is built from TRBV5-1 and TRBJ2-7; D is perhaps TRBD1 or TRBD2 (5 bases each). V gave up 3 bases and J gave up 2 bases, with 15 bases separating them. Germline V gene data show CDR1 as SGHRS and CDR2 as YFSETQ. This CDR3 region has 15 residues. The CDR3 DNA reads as TGCGCCAGCAGCTACGGGACCCCCGGGACCTACGAGCAGTACTTC. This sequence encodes CASSYGTPGTYEQYF.

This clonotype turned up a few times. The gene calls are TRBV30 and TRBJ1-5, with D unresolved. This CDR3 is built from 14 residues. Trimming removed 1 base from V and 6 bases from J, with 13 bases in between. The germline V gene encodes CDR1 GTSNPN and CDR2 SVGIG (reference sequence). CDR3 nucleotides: TGTGCCTGGAGTGGGGGAACAGTCGGTCAGCCCCAGCATTTT. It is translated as CAWSGGTVGQPQHF.

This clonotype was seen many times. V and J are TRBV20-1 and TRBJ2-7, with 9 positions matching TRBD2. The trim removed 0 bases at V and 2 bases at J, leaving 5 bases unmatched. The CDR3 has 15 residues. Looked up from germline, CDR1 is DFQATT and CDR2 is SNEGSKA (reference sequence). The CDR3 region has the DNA TGCAGTGCTAGAGATCAGGGCGGGAGGGCCTACGAGCAGTACTTC. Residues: CSARDQGGRAYEQYF.

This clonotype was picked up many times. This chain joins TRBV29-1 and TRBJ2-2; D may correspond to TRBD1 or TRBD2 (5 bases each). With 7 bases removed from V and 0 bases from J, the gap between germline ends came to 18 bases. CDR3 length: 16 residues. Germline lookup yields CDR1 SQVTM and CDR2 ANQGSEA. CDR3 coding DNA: TGCAGCGCTCACCGGGACGCGGGTTCGAACACCGGGGAGCTGTTTTTT. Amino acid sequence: CSAHRDAGSNTGELFF.

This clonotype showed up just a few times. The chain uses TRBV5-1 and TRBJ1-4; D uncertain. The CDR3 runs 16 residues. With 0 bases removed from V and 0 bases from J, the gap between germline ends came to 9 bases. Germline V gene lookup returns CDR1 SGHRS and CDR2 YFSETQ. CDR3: CASSLGSGATNEKLFF. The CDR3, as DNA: TGCGCCAGCAGCTTGGGCTCCGGAGCAACTAATGAAAAACTGTTTTTT.

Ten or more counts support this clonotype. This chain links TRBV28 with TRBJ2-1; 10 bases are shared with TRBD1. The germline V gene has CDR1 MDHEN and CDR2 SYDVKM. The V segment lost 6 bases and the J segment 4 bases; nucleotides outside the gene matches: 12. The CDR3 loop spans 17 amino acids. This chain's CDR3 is CASRGTGEAQRYNEQFF. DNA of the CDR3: TGTGCCAGCAGGGGGACAGGGGAGGCTCAGCGATACAATGAGCAGTTCTTC.

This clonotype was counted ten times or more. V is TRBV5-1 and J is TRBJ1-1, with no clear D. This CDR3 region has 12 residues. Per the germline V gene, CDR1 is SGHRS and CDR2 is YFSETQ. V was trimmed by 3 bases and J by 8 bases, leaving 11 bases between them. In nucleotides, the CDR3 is TGCGCCAGCAGCTCCGACTGGGTAGAAGCTTTCTTT. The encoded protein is CASSSDWVEAFF.

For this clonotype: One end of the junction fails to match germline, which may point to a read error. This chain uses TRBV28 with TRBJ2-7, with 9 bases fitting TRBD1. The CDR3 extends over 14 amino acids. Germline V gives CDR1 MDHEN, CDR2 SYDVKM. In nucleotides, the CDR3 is TGTCCCAGCTACCGGGACAGGGAGGTCTACGAACAGTACTTC. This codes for CPSYRDREVYEQYF. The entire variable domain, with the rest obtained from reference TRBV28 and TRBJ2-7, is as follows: DVKVTQSSRYLVKRTGEKVFLECVQDMDHENMFWYRQDPGLGLRLIYFSYDVKMKEKGDIPEGYSVSREKKERFSLILESASTNQTSMYLCPSYRDREVYEQYFGPGTRLTVT.

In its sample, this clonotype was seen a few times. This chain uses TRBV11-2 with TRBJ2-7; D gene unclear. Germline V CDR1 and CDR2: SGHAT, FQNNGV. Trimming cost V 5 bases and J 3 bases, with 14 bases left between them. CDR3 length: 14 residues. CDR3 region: CASSKWAEDYEQYF. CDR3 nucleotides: TGTGCCAGCAGCAAATGGGCGGAAGACTACGAGCAGTACTTC.

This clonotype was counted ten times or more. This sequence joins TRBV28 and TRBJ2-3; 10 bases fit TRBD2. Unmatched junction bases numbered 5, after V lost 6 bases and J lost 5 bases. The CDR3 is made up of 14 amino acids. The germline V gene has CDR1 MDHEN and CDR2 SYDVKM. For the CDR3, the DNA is TGTGCCAGCAGATTAGCGGGAGGTTTAGATACGCAGTATTTT. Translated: CASRLAGGLDTQYF.

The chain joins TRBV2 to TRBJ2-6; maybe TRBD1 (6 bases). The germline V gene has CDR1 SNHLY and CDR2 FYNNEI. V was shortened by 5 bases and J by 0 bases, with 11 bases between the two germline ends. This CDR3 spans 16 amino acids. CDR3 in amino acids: CASSPGQLSGANVLTF. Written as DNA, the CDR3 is TGTGCCAGCAGTCCCGGACAGCTCTCTGGGGCCAACGTCCTGACTTTC.

DNA of the CDR3: TGTGCCAGTATATCAGGTTTGGGCAATCAGCCCCAGCATTTT. It is translated as CASISGLGNQPQHF. The chain recombines TRBV19 with TRBJ1-5; D uncertain. From germline, CDR1 is LNHDA and CDR2 SQIVND (reference sequence). Trimming removed 7 bases at V and 2 bases at J, with 12 bases between. This CDR3 is built from 14 residues. The complete variable domain, with remaining parts taken from reference TRBV19 and TRBJ1-5, reads DGGITQSPKYLFRKEGQNVTLSCEQNLNHDAMYWYRQDPGQGLRLIYYSQIVNDFQKGDIAEGYSVSREKKESFPLTVTSAQKNPTAFYLCASISGLGNQPQHFGDGTRLSIL.

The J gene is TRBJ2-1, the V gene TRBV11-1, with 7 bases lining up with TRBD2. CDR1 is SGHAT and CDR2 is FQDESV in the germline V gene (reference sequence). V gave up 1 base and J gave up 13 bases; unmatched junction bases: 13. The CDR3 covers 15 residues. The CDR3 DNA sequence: TGTGCCAGCAGCTTAGACGTATTCATCGGGAGGTTTCAGTTCTTC. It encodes CASSLDVFIGRFQFF.

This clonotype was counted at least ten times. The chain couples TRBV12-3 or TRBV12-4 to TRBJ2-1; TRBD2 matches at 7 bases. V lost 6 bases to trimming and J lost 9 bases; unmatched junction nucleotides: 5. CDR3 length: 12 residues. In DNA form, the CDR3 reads TGTGCCAGCAGCCCCGGGGAGGGTGAGCAGTTCTTC. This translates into CASSPGEGEQFF.

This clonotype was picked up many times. CDR3 coding DNA: TGCGCCAGCAGCTTAGCGGGAAGCATCACAGATACGCAGTATTTT. Its translation is CASSLAGSITDTQYF. The J gene is TRBJ2-3, the V gene TRBV5-1, with TRBD2 matching 7 bases. The CDR3 covers 15 residues. V lost 2 bases and J lost 2; bases outside the gene matches: 5. CDR1 and CDR2 (germline): SGHRS, YFSETQ.

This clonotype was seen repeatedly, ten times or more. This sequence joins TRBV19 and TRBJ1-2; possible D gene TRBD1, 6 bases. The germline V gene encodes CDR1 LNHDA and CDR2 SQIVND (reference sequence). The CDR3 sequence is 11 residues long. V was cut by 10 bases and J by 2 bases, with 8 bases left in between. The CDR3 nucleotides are TGTGCCACCGGACAGAACTATGGCTACACCTTC. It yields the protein CATGQNYGYTF.

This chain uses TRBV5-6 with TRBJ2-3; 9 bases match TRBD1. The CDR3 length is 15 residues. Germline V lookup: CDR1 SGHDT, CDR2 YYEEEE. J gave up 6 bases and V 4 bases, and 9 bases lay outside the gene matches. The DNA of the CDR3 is TGTGCCAGCAGCCTACCCGGGACAGGGTTCGATACGCAGTATTTT. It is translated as CASSLPGTGFDTQYF.

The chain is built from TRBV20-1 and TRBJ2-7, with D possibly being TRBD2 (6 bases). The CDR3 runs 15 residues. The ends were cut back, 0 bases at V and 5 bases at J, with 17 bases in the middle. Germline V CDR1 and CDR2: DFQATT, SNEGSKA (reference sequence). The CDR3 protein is CSARDQAGLVDEQYF. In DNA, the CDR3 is TGCAGTGCTAGAGATCAGGCGGGGCTGGTCGACGAGCAGTACTTC.

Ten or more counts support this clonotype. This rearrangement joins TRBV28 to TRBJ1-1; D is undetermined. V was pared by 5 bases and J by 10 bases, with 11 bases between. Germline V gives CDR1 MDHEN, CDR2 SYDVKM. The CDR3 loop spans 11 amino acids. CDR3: CASSEGRGAFF. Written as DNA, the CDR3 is TGTGCCAGCAGTGAAGGCCGGGGAGCTTTCTTT.

CDR3 sequence: CASMAGGNEKLFF. The CDR3 DNA is TGTGCCAGTATGGCAGGGGGTAATGAAAAACTGTTTTTT. V gene TRBV19 combines with J gene TRBJ1-4, with 7 bases lining up with TRBD1. Germline trimming cut 7 bases from V and 4 bases from J; bases unmatched to any gene: 3. This CDR3 is built from 13 residues. CDR1 is LNHDA, CDR2 SQIVND, per germline (reference sequence).

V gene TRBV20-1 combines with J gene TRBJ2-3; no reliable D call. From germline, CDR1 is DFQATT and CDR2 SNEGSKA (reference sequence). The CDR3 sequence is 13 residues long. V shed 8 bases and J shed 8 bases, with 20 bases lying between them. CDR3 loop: CSTFEPRGVTQYF. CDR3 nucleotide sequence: TGCAGTACGTTTGAACCGAGAGGTGTTACGCAGTATTTT.

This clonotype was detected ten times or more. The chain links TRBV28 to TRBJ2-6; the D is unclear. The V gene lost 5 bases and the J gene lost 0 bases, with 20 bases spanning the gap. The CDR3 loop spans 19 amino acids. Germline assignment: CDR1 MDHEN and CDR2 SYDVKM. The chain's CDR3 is CASSLTAPGGFSGANVLTF. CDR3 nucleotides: TGTGCCAGCAGTCTCACAGCACCAGGTGGTTTCTCTGGGGCCAACGTCCTGACTTTC.

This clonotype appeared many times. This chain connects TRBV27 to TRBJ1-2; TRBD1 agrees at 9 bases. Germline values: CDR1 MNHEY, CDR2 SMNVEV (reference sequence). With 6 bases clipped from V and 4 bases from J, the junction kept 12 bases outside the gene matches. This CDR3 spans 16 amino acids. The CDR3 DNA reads TGTGCCAGCAGCTCCTCCTTGGACAGGGGAGGCTATGGCTACACCTTC. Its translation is CASSSSLDRGGYGYTF.

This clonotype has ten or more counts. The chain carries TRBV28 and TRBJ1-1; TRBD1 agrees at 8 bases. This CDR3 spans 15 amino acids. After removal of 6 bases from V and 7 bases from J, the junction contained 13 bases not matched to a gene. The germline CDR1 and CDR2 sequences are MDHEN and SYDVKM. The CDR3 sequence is CASRKLRQGQNEAFF. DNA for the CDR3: TGTGCCAGCAGAAAGCTCAGACAGGGGCAAAATGAAGCTTTCTTT.

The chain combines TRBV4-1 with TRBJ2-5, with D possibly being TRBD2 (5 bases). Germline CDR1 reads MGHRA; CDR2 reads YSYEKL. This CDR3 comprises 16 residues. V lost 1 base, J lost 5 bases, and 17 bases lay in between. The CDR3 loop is CASSQAPGIRWETQYF. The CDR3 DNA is TGCGCCAGCAGCCAAGCCCCCGGGATTAGGTGGGAGACCCAGTACTTC.